The 2 T cell receptor beta chains listed next were all sequenced from one sample in a study of T cells in Graves' hyperthyroidism and ophthalmopathy. Amplification targeted TCR beta CDR3 regions from RNA transcripts. The TCR CDR3 first-round RT-PCR relied on the HTBI primer set. One entry per CDR3 protein, called by TCRdb with MiXCR from the multiplex PCR reads. The sample lists under 450,000 distinct CDR3 sequences; 17% were seen once. Sequencing used blood. Source of these receptors: a woman aged 30 to 39 with Graves' hyperthyroidism that later progressed to Graves' ophthalmopathy.

This clonotype was observed once. This chain uses TRBV5-1 with TRBJ2-1; TRBD2 matches at 14 bases. This CDR3 spans 17 amino acids. J gave up 8 bases and V 1 base, and 8 bases lay outside the gene matches. CDR1 is SGHRS and CDR2 is YFSETQ in the germline V gene. The CDR3 loop is CASSLWTSGGFSDEQFF. CDR3 DNA: TGCGCCAGCAGCTTGTGGACTAGCGGGGGGTTCTCGGATGAGCAGTTCTTC.

This clonotype came up a few times. J is TRBJ2-1 and V is TRBV4-1; 11 bases are shared with TRBD2. The germline V gene encodes CDR1 MGHRA and CDR2 YSYEKL. V shed 8 bases, J shed 7 bases, and the junction held 10 bases outside the gene matches. The CDR3 length is 15 residues. The DNA for the CDR3 is TGCGCCAGCCGACAACTAGCGGGAGTACGGAATGAGCAGTTCTTC. Translation: CASRQLAGVRNEQFF.